This T cell receptor (beta chain) is from a study of regulatory T cells in long-lasting Graves disease. This sample's time point: persistent/refractory GD, antithyroid drugs over 5 years with positive TRAb. The TCR library was made from RNA extracted from PBMCs. Diagnosing Graves' disease relied on the American Thyroid Association guidelines. Construction of the TCR beta libraries employed iRepertoire HTBI primers in conjunction with Arm-PCR of CDR3 regions. TCRdb recomputed calls from the multiplex PCR reads with MiXCR, one row per CDR3 protein. The sample gives about 470,000 distinct CDR3 sequences, less than 25% of which show up once; about 7.8% is in the top ten. This TCR was recovered from a female donor with Graves disease. The sample was peripheral blood mononuclear cells (PBMCs), taken when the disease was refractory, from a patient treated with antithyroid drugs.

The CDR3 nucleotides are TGTGCCAGCAGTTATGGGCAGGGGCCCAGCTCTGGAAACACCATATATTTT. Its translation is CASSYGQGPSSGNTIYF. The chain couples TRBV6-2 or TRBV6-3 to TRBJ1-3; a weak D match, TRBD1 (6 bases). CDR1 MNHEY and CDR2 SVGEGT come from the germline V gene. The V gene lost 3 bases and the J gene lost 0 bases, with 15 bases spanning the gap. The CDR3 is 17 residues long.